This TCR beta chain was sequenced during a study of shared clonotypes between healthy human individuals. The wider study: Serving as donors were a couple of women and three men, whose ages spanned 18 to 49.

From germline, CDR1 is MNHEY and CDR2 SVGAGI. This CDR3 spans 13 amino acids. The V end lost 5 bases, the J end lost 4 bases, and 11 bases lay between the germline ends. A word on this clone: What it binds is not known.

Naivety among CD8 cells was defined by CD45RO negativity and positive CCR7 selection, thereby excluding terminally differentiated effector memory CD45RA+ cells. Findings and limits, study-wide: Larger estimated richness was generally recorded for naive subsets relative to memory subsets. The donor pool, a small one, limited the genetic and exposure-history diversity represented.

Under the authors' procedure: Filtering differed, since immunoSEQ gave only junction sequences and no quality scores. TCRdb's table, derived via immunoSEQ multiplex PCR, lists solely in-frame clones and lacks some. That table supplies the V and J calls and clone size; D and trimming were determined from the DNA. Among more than 2 million clones, 80% to 95% were seen once, and the ten largest hold under 2%. The specimen was naive CD8+ T cells from PBMCs. This chain links TRBV6-5 with TRBJ2-5; D may be TRBD2 (6 bases). This receptor was taken from a man younger than 30 in good health. Some clones in this sample may be carry-over from other donors' samples. CDR3 sequence (DNA): TGTGCCAGCAGTCGGGGGTTGGGAGAGACCCAGTACTTC. It specifies CASSRGLGETQYF.